This TCR beta chain was profiled in a study of EBV T-cell therapy then PD-1 blockade in nasopharyngeal carcinoma. As for treatment: AdE1-LMPpoly-expanded autologous EBV-specific T-cell therapy followed by anti-PD-1 nivolumab. Germline CDR1 reads DFQATT; CDR2 reads SNEGSKA (reference sequence). The CDR3 consists of 11 residues. In regard to this clone: Antigen specificity is unknown.

TCRdb's table, derived via immunoSEQ multiplex PCR, lists solely in-frame clones and lacks some. The data show under 25,000 clones, with roughly 83% seen just once and about a third held by the top ten. The rearrangement links TRBV20-1 to TRBJ1-6; a possible D gene is TRBD1 (6 bases). This clonotype was obtained from a man in his forties with nasopharyngeal carcinoma. This sample comprised CD8+ T cells from blood, obtained at roughly day 35 from a patient whose treatment included autologous EBV-specific T cells and nivolumab. The CDR3, as DNA: TGCAGCTCACCCCAAGGGGGACCCCTCCACTTT. Its translation: CSSPQGGPLHF.